The 20 T cell receptor beta chains listed next were all sequenced from one sample in a study of cytomegalovirus exposure and HLA in healthy donors. With 60 Vbeta and 13 Jbeta primers, the PCR was carried out. Using immunoSEQ multiplex PCR, the repertoire was profiled, and TCRdb retains in-frame clones only, with some absent. In the table there are some 130,000 clones, approximately 71% of which are singletons. Sequencing was carried out using PBMCs. The receptors come from a man aged 25-45 years in good health and CMV-seronegative.

CDR3 amino acids: CASSLGTGSYNEQFF. For the CDR3, the DNA is TGTGCCAGCAGCTTAGGGACAGGCTCCTACAATGAGCAGTTCTTC. The genes are TRBV11-2 and TRBJ2-1; 7 nucleotides match TRBD1. The CDR3 is made up of 15 amino acids. Trimming cost V 1 base and J 0 bases; bases outside gene matches: 0. The germline V gene has CDR1 SGHAT and CDR2 FQNNGV.

The chain uses TRBV2 and TRBJ2-5; TRBD1 agrees at 7 bases. Germline V lookup: CDR1 SNHLY, CDR2 FYNNEI. Germline trimming cut 7 bases from V and 5 bases from J; bases unmatched to any gene: 10. CDR3 size: 14 residues. CDR3 protein: CASTPTGYAETQYF. CDR3 coding DNA: TGTGCCAGCACCCCGACAGGGTACGCCGAGACCCAGTACTTC.

DNA of the CDR3: TGTGCCAGCAGCTTCGGGACTAGCGGGGGGTACAATGAGCAGTTCTTC. Translation: CASSFGTSGGYNEQFF. The chain recombines TRBV5-4 with TRBJ2-1; TRBD2 matches 15 bases. CDR3 length: 16 residues. V shed 2 bases and J 4 bases; nucleotides not matched to a gene: 1. Germline V gene data show CDR1 as SGHNT and CDR2 as YYREEE (reference sequence).

J is TRBJ2-7 and V is TRBV2; TRBD2 matches at 12 bases. Trimming took 3 bases from V and 1 from J; bases not matched to a gene: 4. This CDR3 is built from 16 residues. Germline V CDR1 and CDR2: SNHLY, FYNNEI. CDR3 sequence reads: CASSESGLAGSYEQYF. In DNA form, the CDR3 reads TGTGCCAGCAGTGAGTCAGGACTAGCGGGATCCTACGAGCAGTACTTC.

This clone was observed a single time. The chain combines TRBV27 with TRBJ2-7; D is possibly TRBD1 (6 bases). The CDR3 consists of 14 residues. Germline lookup yields CDR1 MNHEY and CDR2 SMNVEV (reference sequence). Trimming removed 2 bases from V and 4 bases from J, with 12 bases in between. Here the CDR3 reads CASSLRGGWYEQYF. CDR3 sequence (DNA): TGTGCCAGCAGTTTACGTGGGGGCTGGTACGAGCAGTACTTC.

In its sample, this clone was seen once. The V gene is TRBV2, the J gene TRBJ2-5; 10 bases align to TRBD2. This CDR3 region has 14 residues. CDR1 is SNHLY and CDR2 is FYNNEI in the germline V gene. V was clipped by 5 bases and J by 10 bases; unmatched bases: 10. The CDR3 DNA is TGTGCCAGCAGTTTAAAGGGACTAGCGTCCCACCAGTACTTC. Translating it yields CASSLKGLASHQYF. The whole variable domain, filled in from reference TRBV2 and TRBJ2-5, reads EPEVTQTPSHQVTQMGQEVILRCVPISNHLYFYWYRQILGQKVEFLVSFYNNEISEKSEIFDDQFSVERPDGSNFTLKIRSTKLEDSAMYFCASSLKGLASHQYFGPGTRLLVL.

This clone has just one count. This rearrangement joins TRBV25-1 to TRBJ2-7; tentatively, D is TRBD1 (5 bases). Trimming removed 3 bases from V and 2 bases from J, with 14 bases in between. The CDR3 has 15 residues. Looked up from germline, CDR1 is MGHDK and CDR2 is SYGVNS. The CDR3 DNA reads as TGTGCCAGCAGTGAGACCCAGGGTGGGACCTACGAGCAGTACTTC. It yields the protein CASSETQGGTYEQYF.

The chain couples TRBV5-6 to TRBJ2-7, with 7 positions matching TRBD1. After removal of 2 bases from V and 5 bases from J, the junction contained 4 bases not matched to a gene. CDR3 length: 13 residues. Germline V gene sequence: CDR1 SGHDT, CDR2 YYEEEE. CDR3 residues: CASSFGTADEQYF. CDR3 sequence (DNA): TGTGCCAGCAGCTTTGGGACAGCTGACGAGCAGTACTTC.

The chain couples TRBV5-1 to TRBJ1-1; weak D call: TRBD1 (6 bases). The V gene lost 0 bases and the J gene lost 5 bases, with 17 bases spanning the gap. Germline V gives CDR1 SGHRS, CDR2 YFSETQ. This CDR3 comprises 16 residues. The DNA of the CDR3 is TGCGCCAGCAGCTTGGAAGGTTCCAGGGGCAGAACTGAAGCTTTCTTT. It encodes CASSLEGSRGRTEAFF.

This chain joins TRBV5-5 and TRBJ2-7, with 7 bases matching TRBD2. Unmatched junction bases numbered 6, after V lost 4 bases and J lost 5 bases. This CDR3 contains 13 residues. CDR1 and CDR2 (germline): SGHKS, YYEKEE (reference sequence). CDR3 sequence (DNA): TGTGCCAGCAGCCCCCTCAGCGGGGACGAGCAGTACTTC. Its protein is CASSPLSGDEQYF.

This rearrangement joins TRBV4-2 to TRBJ2-7; D is perhaps TRBD1 (5 bases). V lost 1 base to trimming and J lost 5 bases, with 12 bases between them. Germline V gives CDR1 LGHNA, CDR2 YNFKEQ. The CDR3 length is 14 residues. The CDR3 loop is CASSQGPTRDEQYF. The CDR3 DNA reads TGTGCCAGCAGCCAAGGGCCAACCAGGGACGAGCAGTACTTC.

The gene calls are TRBV2 and TRBJ2-1; 10 bases align to TRBD2. Germline V gives CDR1 SNHLY, CDR2 FYNNEI. The CDR3 consists of 14 residues. The J segment lost 10 bases and the V segment lost 1 base, leaving 4 bases of the junction unmatched. The CDR3 DNA is TGTGCCAGCAGTGAAGGAGGTAGCGGGAGGGAGCAGTTCTTC. Translating it yields CASSEGGSGREQFF.

V gene TRBV11-2 combines with J gene TRBJ2-1; D perhaps matches TRBD2 (5 bases). The CDR3 contains 16 residues. CDR1 and CDR2 (germline): SGHAT, FQNNGV. V lost 2 bases, J lost 5 bases, and 16 bases lay in between. The CDR3 sequence: CASSLKTSGNHNEQFF. DNA for the CDR3: TGTGCCAGCAGCTTAAAAACTTCGGGGAACCACAATGAGCAGTTCTTC.

The chain is built from TRBV5-4 and TRBJ2-3; the D is unclear. V lost 2 bases, J lost 0 bases, and 10 bases lay in between. The CDR3 consists of 15 residues. Looked up from germline, CDR1 is SGHNT and CDR2 is YYREEE (reference sequence). The CDR3 DNA reads as TGTGCCAGCAGCTTAGAAGCTACTAGCACAGATACGCAGTATTTT. Translated: CASSLEATSTDTQYF.

The chain is built from TRBV5-4 and TRBJ1-1, with a tentative D call TRBD1 (5 bases). CDR3 length: 14 amino acids. The germline V gene encodes CDR1 SGHNT and CDR2 YYREEE (reference sequence). V was cut by 5 bases and J by 3 bases, with 14 bases left in between. CDR3: CASRGRGGDTEAFF. The CDR3 DNA reads TGTGCCAGCAGGGGTAGGGGAGGGGACACTGAAGCTTTCTTT.

The chain employs TRBV2 and TRBJ1-5; D is unclear. The V gene's germline CDR1 is SNHLY and CDR2 FYNNEI. The CDR3 loop spans 15 amino acids. Trimming took off 2 bases at V and 1 base at J, with 9 bases between the two ends. CDR3 protein: CASSEKGGSNQPQHF. The CDR3, as DNA: TGTGCCAGCAGTGAAAAGGGAGGGAGCAATCAGCCCCAGCATTTT. The full variable domain, rest sourced from reference TRBV2 and TRBJ1-5, is EPEVTQTPSHQVTQMGQEVILRCVPISNHLYFYWYRQILGQKVEFLVSFYNNEISEKSEIFDDQFSVERPDGSNFTLKIRSTKLEDSAMYFCASSEKGGSNQPQHFGDGTRLSIL.

This clone was seen only a few times. This CDR3 reads CASRLAGGPQYF. CDR3 sequence (DNA): TGTGCCAGCAGGCTAGCGGGAGGGCCCCAGTACTTC. This chain connects TRBV27 to TRBJ2-5; 12 bases agree with TRBD2. Germline-derived CDR1 and CDR2 are MNHEY and SMNVEV (reference sequence). The ends lost 6 bases at V and 9 bases at J; junction bases unmatched: 2. This CDR3 is built from 12 residues.

This rearrangement joins TRBV5-6 to TRBJ2-3, with D uncertain. With 0 bases removed from V and 1 base from J, the gap between germline ends came to 12 bases. Looked up from germline, CDR1 is SGHDT and CDR2 is YYEEEE. The CDR3 has 16 amino acids. The CDR3 loop reads CASSLAAAVGTDTQYF. The CDR3 nucleotides read TGTGCCAGCAGCTTGGCAGCTGCGGTCGGCACAGATACGCAGTATTTT.

The chain has TRBV5-1 and TRBJ1-1; D not certain. The CDR3 is 13 residues long. V dropped 4 bases and J dropped 1 base, with 8 bases sitting between them. CDR1 and CDR2 (germline): SGHRS, YFSETQ. CDR3 coding DNA: TGCGCCAGCAGCCTAAGACAGAACACTGAAGCTTTCTTT. Translation: CASSLRQNTEAFF.

The chain employs TRBV5-1 and TRBJ1-1, with D possibly matching TRBD1 (5 bases). Germline CDR1 reads SGHRS; CDR2 reads YFSETQ. This CDR3 contains 16 residues. Between the trimmed V and J ends, which lost 3 bases and 1 base, there was a span of 16 bases. CDR3 residues: CASSSGGTQRNTEAFF. In nucleotides, the CDR3 is TGCGCCAGCAGCTCGGGGGGAACACAGAGGAACACTGAAGCTTTCTTT.